Listed below are T cell receptor beta chains from one sample, sequenced in a study of Ad26.COV2.S vaccination and SARS-CoV-2 variants. The protocol was immunoSEQ multiplex PCR, while the TCRdb copy is restricted to in-frame clones and leaves out a portion. The sample contains hundreds of thousands of clones, roughly 89% of which appear only once. The material was peripheral blood, obtained in a trial of Ad26.COV2.S vaccine versus placebo. The source is a person between 18 and 60 years old who received the Ad26.COV2.S COVID-19 vaccine or a placebo. Both conserved end residues are part of each CDR3. A row's size may be missing; if present it is once, few, many or a size class.

size	J	V	CDR3
.	TRBJ2-7	TRBV7-2	CASSLRWQDYEQYF
few	TRBJ2-7	TRBV5-1	CASSLGSFRSYEQYF
.	TRBJ1-5	TRBV6-1	CASSDWWTGGAGNQPQHF
.	TRBJ1-5	TRBV28	CASSQPSNQPQHF
.	TRBJ2-1	TRBV14	CASSPQELAVSEQFF
.	TRBJ2-3	TRBV4-1	CASSRTPLAERTDTQYF
.	TRBJ2-3	TRBV4-1	CASSQDRTSGLTDTQYF
.	TRBJ1-5	TRBV19	CASRDRGNNQPQHF
.	TRBJ1-4	TRBV19	CASSSNGRLPDRVDEKLFF
.	TRBJ1-6	TRBV28	CASSPQTPGDNSPLHF
.	TRBJ1-6	TRBV5-1	CASSLVGGSPLHF
.	TRBJ1-5	TRBV11-2	CASSRQGGQPQHF
few	TRBJ2-5	TRBV28	CASSLEALETQYF
.	TRBJ2-1	TRBV20-1	CSADRYNEQFF
.	TRBJ2-5	TRBV27	CASTTDQETQYF
.	TRBJ2-7	TRBV27	CASSHGQTYEQYF
.	TRBJ2-7	TRBV15	CATSRGGIGRQYEQYF
.	TRBJ2-3	TRBV9	CASSVGAGDPQSLQYF
.	TRBJ1-1	TRBV5-6	CASSGLGLTGTEAFF
.	TRBJ1-1	TRBV2	CASRDRDRNWTVTEAFF
few	TRBJ1-4	TRBV5-1	CASSTGTRTLGVNEKLFF
.	TRBJ2-3	TRBV19	CASSIDGEDTQYF
.	TRBJ2-2	TRBV18	CASSPRTGDTGELFF
.	TRBJ1-4	TRBV7-8	CASSLAQGATNEKLFF
.	TRBJ2-2	TRBV5-6	CASSLGRGWLYTGELFF
.	TRBJ2-7	TRBV6-2/TRBV6-3	CASSFLYEQYF
.	TRBJ2-5	TRBV6-1	CASSEMGDQETQYF
.	TRBJ2-3	TRBV28	CASSARGYARGATDTQYF
.	TRBJ2-5	TRBV6-6	CASSPGLAEQETQYF
.	TRBJ1-2	TRBV4-3	CASSQGHLPGQVFTF
.	TRBJ1-6	TRBV3-1/TRBV3-2	CASSQVSRRNSPLHF
.	TRBJ2-1	TRBV29-1	CSVLPGLAGDEQFF
.	TRBJ2-2	TRBV7-3	CASSLNRGAGELFF
.	TRBJ1-2	TRBV19	CASSADRGQDSGYTF
.	TRBJ1-1	TRBV7-8	CASSLGQGYTEAFF
.	TRBJ2-2	TRBV28	CASSLTGAGELFF
.	TRBJ1-3	TRBV19	CASSTAGTSSGNTIYF
.	TRBJ2-7	TRBV28	CASSPSRGFGEQYF
.	TRBJ2-7	TRBV27	CASARQVPYEQYF
once	TRBJ1-2	TRBV7-2	CASSLRQGYGYTF
.	TRBJ2-5	TRBV7-2	CASSFGRGQGETQYF
.	TRBJ1-2	TRBV19	CASSPRGGGTYGYTF
.	TRBJ2-2	TRBV24-1	CATSDRDRGNTGELFF
.	TRBJ1-3	TRBV6-5	CASRGQGAGNTIYF
.	TRBJ2-3	TRBV10-3	CAISEWLRRTDTQYF
.	TRBJ2-5	TRBV5-1	CASSLGFRGGAAETQYF
.	TRBJ2-7	TRBV27	CASSRTGGTYEQYF
.	TRBJ2-5	TRBV10-2	CASRAAGGSGETQYF
.	TRBJ2-3	TRBV9	CASSASTDTQYF
.	TRBJ2-7	TRBV18	CASSPGLQTYEQYF
.	TRBJ2-6	TRBV7-9	CASSPRTGGYSGANVLTF
.	TRBJ2-5	TRBV30	CAWTTRTSGSSETQYF